A single sample is the source of the 27 T cell receptor beta chains below, sequenced in a study of T cells in Graves' hyperthyroidism and ophthalmopathy. RNA transcripts served as the template for amplifying TCR beta CDR3 regions. Carried out on the TCR CDR3, a first-round RT-PCR used the HTBI primer set. TCRdb independently ran MiXCR on the multiplex PCR reads; one entry per CDR3 protein. The table has more than 300,000 distinct CDR3 sequences, around 13% seen once. Sequenced material: blood. Receptor source: a woman aged 30 to 39 with Graves' ophthalmopathy.

The sample holds many counts of this clonotype. The V gene is TRBV6-1, the J gene TRBJ2-1; 8 bases line up with TRBD2. The germline V gene has CDR1 MNHNS and CDR2 SASEGT. The CDR3 is 15 residues long. V dropped 5 bases and J dropped 4; count of bases not matched to a gene: 7. As DNA, the CDR3 is TGTGCCAGCAGTTTACGTAGCGGGGATTACAATGAGCAGTTCTTC. Translating gives CASSLRSGDYNEQFF.

This clonotype has ten or more counts. The V gene is TRBV12-3 or TRBV12-4, the J gene TRBJ2-2, with a weak D call TRBD2 (5 bases). The CDR3 is made up of 14 amino acids. Trimming took 6 bases from V and 6 from J, leaving 14 bases between them. CDR3 region: CASRTTSDAGELFF. In DNA, the CDR3 is TGTGCCAGCAGGACCACTAGTGACGCCGGGGAGCTGTTTTTT.

In its sample, this clonotype was seen many times. The rearrangement links TRBV13 to TRBJ2-2; the match to TRBD2 covers 9 bases. V was pared by 4 bases and J by 6 bases, with 9 bases of the junction left unmatched. The CDR3 length is 16 residues. Germline loops: CDR1 PRHDT, CDR2 FYEKMQ (reference sequence). The CDR3 DNA is TGTGCCAGCAGCTCGCGGACTAGCGTCAAGGCCGGGGAGCTGTTTTTT. It yields the protein CASSSRTSVKAGELFF.

This clonotype appeared many times. The J gene is TRBJ2-1, the V gene TRBV12-3 or TRBV12-4, with 9 nucleotides matching TRBD1. V shed 4 bases, J shed 8 bases, and the junction held 12 bases outside the gene matches. The CDR3 contains 16 residues. CDR3 nucleotide sequence: TGTGCCAGCAGTTCCCACCGGGACAGGGACTGGGATGAGCAGTTCTTC. Translation gives CASSSHRDRDWDEQFF.

This chain uses TRBV10-2 with TRBJ1-2; D is perhaps TRBD1 (6 bases). There are 13 residues in the CDR3. Germline CDR1 is WSHSY and CDR2 is SAAADI. The V and J ends lost 5 bases and 4 bases respectively, with 11 bases between them. CDR3: CASSRDKGYGYTF. The CDR3 DNA reads TGCGCCAGCAGTCGGGACAAGGGCTATGGCTACACCTTC.

CDR3 DNA sequence: TGTGCCAGCAGCCCCGGGGCAGGGGGCGGTCAGCCCCAGCATTTT. Its protein product is CASSPGAGGGQPQHF. The chain recombines TRBV5-6 with TRBJ1-5; 8 bases align to TRBD1. V gave up 4 bases and J gave up 6 bases; unmatched junction bases: 9. CDR3 size: 15 residues. The germline CDR1 and CDR2 sequences are SGHDT and YYEEEE.

This clonotype was observed many times. The chain is built from TRBV18 and TRBJ2-5, with a possible D match to TRBD1 (6 bases). CDR1 KGHSH and CDR2 LQKENI come from the germline V gene. The CDR3 sequence is 20 residues long. V lost 4 bases and J lost 0, with 27 bases in between. The CDR3: CASSRFGTTQRFRDQETQYF. The CDR3 bases are TGTGCCAGCTCACGCTTCGGGACAACGCAAAGATTTCGAGACCAAGAGACCCAGTACTTC. Full variable domain (outside the CDR3, taken from reference TRBV18 and TRBJ2-5): NAGVMQNPRHLVRRRGQEARLRCSPMKGHSHVYWYRQLPEEGLKFMVYLQKENIIDESGMPKERFSAEFPKEGPSILRIQQVVRGDSAAYFCASSRFGTTQRFRDQETQYFGPGTRLLVL.

This clonotype was picked up many times. The V and J genes are TRBV2 and TRBJ1-5; D remains ambiguous. This CDR3 has 12 amino acids. The V gene lost 6 bases and the J gene lost 0 bases, with 3 bases spanning the gap. Germline V CDR1 and CDR2: SNHLY, FYNNEI. The CDR3 protein is CASRGSNQPQHF. The CDR3 DNA follows: TGTGCCAGCAGAGGTAGCAATCAGCCCCAGCATTTT.

There are many counts of this clonotype. The rearrangement joins TRBV6-1 to TRBJ1-5, with TRBD1 as a possible D gene (5 bases). Trimming cost V 2 bases and J 1 base, with 9 bases left between them. The CDR3 loop spans 15 amino acids. Germline CDR1 and CDR2: MNHNS and SASEGT. In DNA form, the CDR3 reads TGTGCCAGCAGTGAATCGGCAGGGAGCAATCAGCCCCAGCATTTT. The encoded protein is CASSESAGSNQPQHF.

Here the CDR3 reads CASRRQERSPLHF. CDR3 nucleotides: TGTGCCAGCAGAAGACAGGAACGTTCACCCCTCCACTTT. The chain couples TRBV6-4 to TRBJ1-6; D might be TRBD1 (6 bases). Looked up from germline, CDR1 is MRHNA and CDR2 is SNTAGT. This CDR3 is built from 13 residues. The V gene lost 6 bases and the J gene lost 9 bases, with 12 bases spanning the gap.

This clonotype was picked up many times. The chain couples TRBV7-6 to TRBJ2-6; TRBD1 is a possible D gene (5 bases). CDR1 and CDR2 (germline): SGHVS, FNYEAQ. CDR3 length: 17 residues. V was trimmed by 5 bases and J by 1 base, leaving 15 bases between them. Written as DNA, the CDR3 is TGTGCCAGCAGCCCCCGGTTAGGGGCTTCTGGGGCCAACGTCCTGACTTTC. Its protein is CASSPRLGASGANVLTF.

This clonotype was seen a few times. The V gene is TRBV7-6, the J gene TRBJ1-3; D gene ambiguous. CDR1 and CDR2 (germline): SGHVS, FNYEAQ. V was pared by 0 bases and J by 0 bases, with 9 bases between. This CDR3 contains 16 residues. Here the CDR3 DNA reads TGTGCCAGCAGCTTAGCCGTCTTTACCTCTGGAAACACCATATATTTT. This encodes CASSLAVFTSGNTIYF.

The sample holds a few counts of this clonotype. The chain combines TRBV6-2 or TRBV6-3 with TRBJ2-1; no clear D gene. The CDR3 has 12 residues. The V and J ends lost 2 bases and 7 bases respectively, with 6 bases between them. Germline V gene sequence: CDR1 MNHEY, CDR2 SVGEGT. The CDR3 spells CASSYERNEQFF. The CDR3, as DNA: TGTGCCAGCAGTTACGAACGAAATGAGCAGTTCTTC.

This clonotype showed up many times. CDR3 protein: CATSRARVGYEQYF. DNA of the CDR3: TGTGCCACCAGCAGAGCAAGGGTTGGGTACGAGCAGTACTTC. The J gene is TRBJ2-7, the V gene TRBV15; unclear D gene. The CDR3 extends over 14 amino acids. Germline loops: CDR1 LNHNV, CDR2 YYDKDF (reference sequence). Trimming took off 1 base at V and 4 bases at J, with 11 bases between the two ends.

At least ten counts were recorded for this clonotype. The genes are TRBV19 and TRBJ1-1; 7 bases line up with TRBD1. CDR1 is LNHDA and CDR2 is SQIVND in the germline V gene (reference sequence). The CDR3 is 16 residues long. V lost 4 bases and J lost 1; bases outside the gene matches: 9. This CDR3 reads CASSTLAGTENTEAFF. DNA for the CDR3: TGTGCCAGTAGTACCTTGGCCGGGACAGAGAACACTGAAGCTTTCTTT.

This clonotype came up many times. The chain has TRBV6-1 and TRBJ2-6; D is possibly TRBD2 (6 bases). The germline CDR1 and CDR2 sequences are MNHNS and SASEGT. V dropped 7 bases and J dropped 0 bases, with 10 bases sitting between them. The CDR3 runs 15 residues. The CDR3 DNA is TGTGCCAGCAAAGGCGGGATCTCTGGGGCCAACGTCCTGACTTTC. Translated: CASKGGISGANVLTF.

This clonotype showed up many times. The chain has TRBV18 and TRBJ1-1, with D possibly being TRBD1 (6 bases). The CDR3 is 16 residues long. CDR1 KGHSH and CDR2 LQKENI come from the germline V gene. Trimming cost V 1 base and J 3 bases, with 15 bases left between them. Here the CDR3 reads CASSPRIGGADTEAFF. For the CDR3, the DNA is TGTGCCAGCTCACCACGAATCGGGGGGGCGGACACTGAAGCTTTCTTT.

A note on this clonotype: This may come from a read error, since a much larger clone is one base off. The chain combines TRBV13 with TRBJ1-2; D gene uncertain. Trimming stripped 2 bases from V and 6 bases from J, with 16 bases between. The CDR3 has 15 amino acids. CDR1 and CDR2 (germline): PRHDT, FYEKMQ (reference sequence). This chain's CDR3 is CASSLRSPIWDGYTF. The CDR3 nucleotides read TGTGCCAGCAGCTTACGTTCTCCCATCTGGGATGGCTACACCTTC.

The sample holds many counts of this clonotype. This sequence joins TRBV20-1 and TRBJ1-5; tentative D call: TRBD1 (5 bases). V gave up 2 bases and J gave up 2 bases, with 10 bases separating them. Germline CDR1 is DFQATT and CDR2 is SNEGSKA (reference sequence). The CDR3 loop spans 14 amino acids. CDR3 protein: CSARFSGGNQPQHF. The CDR3, as DNA: TGCAGTGCTAGATTTTCGGGGGGCAATCAGCCCCAGCATTTT.

This clonotype was observed many times. The chain has TRBV24-1 and TRBJ2-7, with D unclear. The CDR3 contains 13 residues. Germline values: CDR1 KGHDR, CDR2 SFDVKD. V lost 4 bases and J 4 bases, leaving 10 bases between the germline ends. CDR3 region: CATSDPGFYEQYF. The CDR3 coding sequence is TGTGCCACCAGTGACCCTGGGTTTTACGAGCAGTACTTC.

This clonotype was counted between two and nine times. This sequence joins TRBV27 and TRBJ1-5; no firm D call. Germline loops: CDR1 MNHEY, CDR2 SMNVEV (reference sequence). V was pared by 5 bases and J by 5 bases, with 7 bases between. The CDR3 is made up of 12 amino acids. This CDR3 is CASSPTDQPQHF. The CDR3 DNA sequence: TGTGCCAGCAGTCCTACAGATCAGCCCCAGCATTTT.

This clonotype was seen a handful of times. The V and J genes are TRBV30 and TRBJ1-4, with D hard to call. This CDR3 spans 17 amino acids. Between the trimmed V and J ends, which lost 1 base and 4 bases, there was a span of 19 bases. Germline V gives CDR1 GTSNPN, CDR2 SVGIG (reference sequence). CDR3 sequence reads: CAWSGVSRLQNNEKLFF. In DNA form, the CDR3 reads TGTGCCTGGAGTGGCGTCAGCCGCTTACAGAATAATGAAAAACTGTTTTTT.

This clonotype was found a few times. The genes are TRBV4-1 and TRBJ1-1; D not resolved. CDR1 and CDR2 from the germline V gene are MGHRA and YSYEKL. Trimming removed 3 bases from V and 11 bases from J, with 16 bases in between. This CDR3 comprises 13 residues. The CDR3 DNA sequence: TGCGCCAGCAGCCAGGCGAATGAGGGCGAGGCTTTCTTT. Translating it yields CASSQANEGEAFF.

This clonotype was observed many times. The CDR3 DNA reads TGTGCCAGCAGCCCAACAGCCCACCGGGCCAACGTCCTGACTTTC. It is translated as CASSPTAHRANVLTF. The chain uses TRBV9 and TRBJ2-6; D not certain. The CDR3 length is 15 residues. The V gene lost 4 bases and the J gene lost 5 bases, with 13 bases spanning the gap. Germline-derived CDR1 and CDR2 are SGDLS and YYNGEE.

This clonotype showed up many times. The chain is built from TRBV20-1 and TRBJ2-3; D is unresolved. From germline, CDR1 is DFQATT and CDR2 SNEGSKA (reference sequence). Trimming removed 7 bases from V and 4 bases from J, with 9 bases in between. This CDR3 is 11 amino acids long. The CDR3 bases are TGCAGTGTTGAGTATGCAGATACGCAGTATTTT. Its protein product is CSVEYADTQYF.

The table lists this clonotype with many counts. In DNA form, the CDR3 reads TGTGCCAGCCTTGCCTACAATGAGCAGTTCTTC. Amino acid sequence: CASLAYNEQFF. This rearrangement joins TRBV18 to TRBJ2-1; D is ambiguous. Germline-derived CDR1 and CDR2 are KGHSH and LQKENI. The CDR3 extends over 11 amino acids. Deletions cut 8 bases from V and 2 bases from J, with 4 bases between. The complete variable domain, with remaining parts taken from reference TRBV18 and TRBJ2-1, reads NAGVMQNPRHLVRRRGQEARLRCSPMKGHSHVYWYRQLPEEGLKFMVYLQKENIIDESGMPKERFSAEFPKEGPSILRIQQVVRGDSAAYFCASLAYNEQFFGPGTRLTVL.

The chain has TRBV5-6 and TRBJ2-1; 8 nucleotides match TRBD2. V trimming: 2 bases; J trimming: 6 bases; junction bases outside the gene matches: 16. Germline V CDR1 and CDR2: SGHDT, YYEEEE. The CDR3 contains 18 residues. CDR3 bases: TGTGCCAGCAGCTTACGCGTTTGGGCCAGCGGGGGTTTCAATGAGCAGTTCTTC. Residues: CASSLRVWASGGFNEQFF.